The 5 T cell receptor beta chains reported below all come from one sample, sequenced in a study of blood T cell repertoires in COVID-19. Profiled with immunoSEQ multiplex PCR; TCRdb holds only in-frame clones, not every one. The table has 250,000 or so clones, 80% to 90% seen once. Sequencing was carried out using PBMCs or T cells enriched from blood (not recorded which). The receptors shown here come from a woman between 25 and 40 years old with acute COVID-19.

This chain joins TRBV5-5 and TRBJ1-1; D gene unclear. The germline gives CDR1 SGHKS, CDR2 YYEKEE (reference sequence). The ends were cut back, 2 bases at V and 0 bases at J, with 8 bases in the middle. There are 14 residues in the CDR3. CDR3 protein: CASSLQPMNTEAFF. In DNA form, the CDR3 reads TGTGCCAGCAGCTTACAACCCATGAACACTGAAGCTTTCTTT.

The chain links TRBV5-1 to TRBJ1-2; TRBD1 aligns across 7 bases. J was trimmed by 4 bases and V by 3 bases; bases with no gene match: 0. CDR1 and CDR2 (germline): SGHRS, YFSETQ. The CDR3 totals 12 residues. The CDR3 sequence is CASSWDSYGYTF. CDR3 DNA: TGCGCCAGCAGCTGGGACAGCTATGGCTACACCTTC.

CDR3 amino acids: CAIAGLRDQPQHF. As DNA, the CDR3 is TGTGCCATCGCGGGACTGAGAGATCAGCCCCAGCATTTT. The rearrangement uses TRBV6-5 and TRBJ1-5; D possibly corresponds to TRBD1 (5 bases). Germline lookup yields CDR1 MNHEY and CDR2 SVGAGI. The CDR3 totals 13 residues. V was cut by 10 bases and J by 5 bases, with 15 bases left in between.

The chain couples TRBV5-1 to TRBJ1-2, with TRBD1 matching over 8 bases. This CDR3 is built from 15 residues. J was trimmed by 6 bases and V by 0 bases; bases with no gene match: 7. Germline lookup yields CDR1 SGHRS and CDR2 YFSETQ. CDR3 DNA: TGCGCCAGCAGCTTGGTGGACAGGGATCACCATGGCTACACCTTC. Amino acids: CASSLVDRDHHGYTF.

CDR3 in DNA: TGTGCCATCCGAGAGGGATTGCAGAGATCCGTAAAACTGTTTTTT. Protein sequence: CAIREGLQRSVKLFF. J is TRBJ1-4 and V is TRBV10-3, with D unresolved. CDR3 length: 15 residues. Trimming cost V 8 bases and J 10 bases, with 23 bases left between them. CDR1 ENHRY and CDR2 SYGVKD come from the germline V gene.